This T cell receptor (beta chain) was profiled in a study of cytomegalovirus exposure and HLA in healthy donors. General observations from the study: 87-base-pair reads could not separate some V segments, including TRBV6-2 and TRBV6-3. A highly shared variant cluster was judged a likely technical artifact.

With 60 Vbeta and 13 Jbeta primers, the PCR was carried out. The assay was immunoSEQ multiplex PCR, and TCRdb's table has in-frame clones only and misses some. The data show 90,000 to 100,000 clones, around 77% seen once. Details on this clone: The antigen remains undetermined.

The V and J ends lost 2 bases and 5 bases respectively, with 18 bases between them. The CDR3 runs to 17 residues. CDR1 and CDR2 from the germline V gene are SGHTA and FQGTGA. The sequenced material came from PBMCs. V is TRBV7-3 and J is TRBJ2-2; the D gene is possibly TRBD2 (5 bases). This clonotype was obtained from an older woman in good health and CMV-seropositive. Here the CDR3 DNA reads TGTGCCAGCAGCTTAGTCGGAGCGGACCTAAAGACCGGGGAGCTGTTTTTT. Protein: CASSLVGADLKTGELFF.